These T cell receptor beta chains were read from a single sample in a study of blood T cell repertoires in COVID-19. The method was immunoSEQ multiplex PCR; TCRdb's version includes in-frame clones alone and lacks a portion of them. The top ten hold roughly 2.6% of the sample, which has under 200,000 clones, 87% seen once. Sequences were obtained from peripheral blood. All receptors come from a man in his forties or fifties with active or convalescent COVID-19. CDR3s leave out the opening cysteine and the closing phenylalanine or tryptophan. Fields, in order: V gene, CDR3 protein.

TRBV13 ASSSPQEAF
TRBV5-1 ASSSTEHGNTIY
TRBV7-9 ASSLDSMNTEAF
TRBV10-3 AISDPRFTGGKNTGELF
TRBV7-9 ASSGTGVGELF
TRBV18 ASSQTGQGNEQF
TRBV19 ASSIDQGFSYNEQF
TRBV10-3 ATSGAGTEAF
TRBV30 AWRSSGYYGYT
TRBV4-2 ASSQDLGAGSSYNSPLH
TRBV19 ASSIAGGLTGELF